These 27 T cell receptor beta chains were sequenced from one sample in a study of identical twins. Using its own MiXCR run on the 5' RACE reads, TCRdb lists one record per CDR3 protein. The data hold around 140,000 distinct CDR3 sequences, with approximately 3.5% observed a single time. The sample was memory T cells sorted from blood. The receptors originated from a young man in good health.

This clonotype was seen at least ten times. The chain couples TRBV20-1 to TRBJ2-6; 10 nucleotides agree with TRBD2. CDR3 size: 18 residues. From germline, CDR1 is DFQATT and CDR2 SNEGSKA (reference sequence). After removal of 1 base from V and 0 bases from J, the junction contained 6 bases not matched to a gene. The CDR3 DNA reads TGCAGTGCTAGAGTGCTAGCGGGAGACCACTCTGGGGCCAACGTCCTGACTTTC. This sequence encodes CSARVLAGDHSGANVLTF.

This clonotype was counted at least ten times. J is TRBJ2-1 and V is TRBV27; the match to TRBD2 covers 13 bases. Germline V CDR1 and CDR2: MNHEY, SMNVEV (reference sequence). The ends lost 5 bases at V and 8 bases at J; junction bases unmatched: 6. This CDR3 has 15 amino acids. The CDR3 here is CASSLGTSGNDEQFF. The CDR3 nucleotides are TGTGCCAGCAGTCTCGGGACTAGCGGGAACGATGAGCAGTTCTTC.

This clonotype was seen at least ten times. The J gene is TRBJ2-1, the V gene TRBV20-1, with 7 positions matching TRBD1. Germline V gene lookup returns CDR1 DFQATT and CDR2 SNEGSKA (reference sequence). The CDR3 totals 17 residues. The junction had 15 bases not matched to a gene; V was cut back by 3 bases and J by 4 bases. CDR3 coding DNA: TGCAGTGCTAGGGACGAACTGACAGGGTTGGGGTACAATGAGCAGTTCTTC. It codes for CSARDELTGLGYNEQFF.

A word on this clonotype: A read error may be the cause here, since a much bigger clone is one base away. The genes are TRBV7-3 and TRBJ2-3; D ambiguous. This CDR3 region has 15 residues. The germline V gene has CDR1 SGHTA and CDR2 FQGTGA. In DNA form, the CDR3 reads TGTGACAGCAGATCGGGTCGGGCCCACACAGATACGCAGTATTTT. Translating gives CDSRSGRAHTDTQYF.

This clonotype was counted a few times. Written as DNA, the CDR3 is TGTGCCAGCAGTTTAGAGGGAGTAGGGGGGGCCAACGTCCTGACTTTC. Its translation: CASSLEGVGGANVLTF. This chain joins TRBV27 and TRBJ2-6; TRBD2 might be the D (5 bases). The V gene lost 2 bases and the J gene lost 4 bases, with 12 bases spanning the gap. Looked up from germline, CDR1 is MNHEY and CDR2 is SMNVEV (reference sequence). This CDR3 comprises 16 residues.

This clonotype was observed at least ten times. The V call is TRBV7-6, the J call TRBJ2-7, with D perhaps assigned TRBD1 or TRBD2 (5 bases each). The CDR3 consists of 16 residues. CDR1 and CDR2 (germline): SGHVS, FNYEAQ. Trimming took off 5 bases at V and 0 bases at J, with 17 bases between the two ends. The CDR3 reads CASSLLWGMDSYEQYV. The CDR3 nucleotides read TGTGCCAGCAGCCTCCTATGGGGGATGGACTCCTACGAGCAGTACGTC.

This clonotype was counted at least ten times. The J gene is TRBJ2-5, the V gene TRBV20-1; a weak D match, TRBD1 (5 bases). V was trimmed by 2 bases and J by 1 base, leaving 14 bases between them. From germline, CDR1 is DFQATT and CDR2 SNEGSKA (reference sequence). The CDR3 is 15 amino acids. The CDR3 DNA reads TGCAGTGCTAGACAAGCAGGGAATTTCCAAGAGACCCAGTACTTC. It codes for CSARQAGNFQETQYF.

This clonotype was detected many times. The chain recombines TRBV7-9 with TRBJ2-7; D ambiguous. V lost 5 bases, J lost 3 bases, and 14 bases lay in between. The CDR3 extends over 14 amino acids. CDR1 and CDR2 (germline): SEHNR, FQNEAQ (reference sequence). CDR3 sequence (DNA): TGTGCCAGCAGCCCCTTAGAGGAGTACTACGAGCAGTACTTC. Translating gives CASSPLEEYYEQYF.

This clonotype was counted many times. This chain uses TRBV5-1 with TRBJ2-6, with unresolved D. Trimming shortened V by 3 bases and J by 0 bases, and 7 bases separated the two germline ends. CDR1 is SGHRS, CDR2 YFSETQ, per germline. There are 15 residues in the CDR3. The CDR3 loop is CASSSTFSGANVLTF. CDR3 DNA sequence: TGCGCCAGCAGCTCGACCTTCTCTGGGGCCAACGTCCTGACTTTC.

Many counts were recorded for this clonotype. V is TRBV5-1 and J is TRBJ1-3; D remains unclear. V was pared by 0 bases and J by 1 base, with 5 bases between. CDR1 is SGHRS and CDR2 is YFSETQ in the germline V gene. The CDR3 totals 14 residues. The CDR3 region is CASSLGGSGNTIYF. CDR3 nucleotides: TGCGCCAGCAGCTTGGGGGGATCTGGAAACACCATATATTTT. Variable domain in full (rest from reference TRBV5-1 and TRBJ1-3): KAGVTQTPRYLIKTRGQQVTLSCSPISGHRSVSWYQQTPGQGLQFLFEYFSETQRNKGNFPGRFSGRQFSNSRSEMNVSTLELGDSALYLCASSLGGSGNTIYFGEGSWLTVV.

This clonotype was seen ten or more times. V gene TRBV6-1 combines with J gene TRBJ2-2; 10 bases are shared with TRBD1. The CDR3 is 14 residues long. In germline, CDR1 is MNHNS, CDR2 SASEGT. The V and J ends lost 7 bases and 7 bases, in that order; junction bases with no gene match: 6. The CDR3 protein is CASTTGGESGELFF. In nucleotides, the CDR3 is TGTGCCAGCACGACAGGGGGCGAGAGCGGGGAGCTGTTTTTT.

This clonotype was observed many times. The chain links TRBV4-1 to TRBJ2-7; D might be TRBD2 (6 bases). Germline CDR1 and CDR2: MGHRA and YSYEKL. CDR3 length: 14 amino acids. Trimming stripped 1 base from V and 1 base from J, with 8 bases between. Here the CDR3 reads CASSQGGESYEQYF. CDR3 bases: TGCGCCAGCAGCCAAGGCGGGGAATCCTACGAGCAGTACTTC.

Ten or more counts support this clonotype. V gene TRBV28 combines with J gene TRBJ1-5, with D uncertain. This CDR3 spans 18 amino acids. V lost 7 bases, J lost 0 bases, and 22 bases lay in between. Germline V lookup: CDR1 MDHEN, CDR2 SYDVKM. The CDR3 coding sequence is TGTGCCAGCACTGATAGGACCCGGAGGTCTTATAGCAATCAGCCCCAGCATTTT. Its translation: CASTDRTRRSYSNQPQHF.

Ten or more counts support this clonotype. The chain uses TRBV12-3 or TRBV12-4 and TRBJ2-5; D perhaps matches TRBD2 (5 bases). The V end was cut by 7 bases, the J end by 6 bases, with 18 bases between. There are 14 residues in the CDR3. The CDR3 loop is CASTLAETRKTQYF. Here the CDR3 DNA reads TGTGCCAGCACCCTAGCTGAGACTCGGAAGACCCAGTACTTC.

This clonotype has only a few counts. This chain joins TRBV15 and TRBJ2-3; tentative D call: TRBD2 (6 bases). Trimming took 3 bases from V and 4 from J, leaving 14 bases between them. The CDR3 runs 15 residues. CDR1 and CDR2 (germline): LNHNV, YYDKDF (reference sequence). CDR3 nucleotide sequence: TGTGCCACCAGCAGGGAGCTCACTAGCCCAGATACGCAGTATTTT. As protein: CATSRELTSPDTQYF.

This clonotype was detected ten times or more. The chain links TRBV6-2 or TRBV6-3 to TRBJ2-4; 9 bases agree with TRBD1. Unmatched junction bases numbered 8, after V lost 5 bases and J lost 6 bases. This CDR3 spans 15 amino acids. The germline CDR1 and CDR2 sequences are MNHEY and SVGEGT. CDR3 residues: CASSKQGAALNIQYF. DNA for the CDR3: TGTGCCAGCAGTAAACAGGGGGCAGCGTTAAACATTCAGTACTTC.

This clonotype was counted many times. The chain employs TRBV2 and TRBJ2-3; 7 nucleotides line up with TRBD1. Unmatched junction bases numbered 9, after V lost 7 bases and J lost 2 bases. This CDR3 is 15 amino acids long. Germline CDR1 is SNHLY and CDR2 is FYNNEI. Written as DNA, the CDR3 is TGTGCCAGCAAATCGTTCGACAGGGCCACAGATACGCAGTATTTT. Translation: CASKSFDRATDTQYF.

This clonotype was detected many times. This sequence joins TRBV2 and TRBJ2-1, with a possible D match to TRBD1 (6 bases). V was clipped by 3 bases and J by 7 bases, with 13 bases between them. In germline, CDR1 is SNHLY, CDR2 FYNNEI. CDR3 size: 14 residues. DNA for the CDR3: TGTGCCAGCAGTGAGTCAGGGGCTCGGAATGAGCAGTTCTTC. It codes for CASSESGARNEQFF.

The chain joins TRBV30 to TRBJ2-7; no reliable D call. Germline CDR1 GTSNPN, CDR2 SVGIG (reference sequence). V lost 1 base to trimming and J lost 3 bases, with 16 bases between them. CDR3 length: 15 residues. This chain's CDR3 is CAWSAPNHWVYEQYF. The CDR3 region has the DNA TGTGCCTGGAGTGCCCCGAATCACTGGGTCTACGAGCAGTACTTC.

This clonotype was found many times. The rearrangement uses TRBV12-3 or TRBV12-4 and TRBJ1-5, with TRBD1 as a possible D gene (6 bases). This CDR3 comprises 14 residues. The V gene lost 6 bases and the J gene lost 7 bases, with 16 bases spanning the gap. The CDR3 protein is CASRLQGKDQPQHF. The CDR3 DNA reads TGTGCCAGCAGGTTACAGGGAAAGGACCAGCCCCAGCATTTT.

V gene TRBV11-1 combines with J gene TRBJ2-7; TRBD1 matches at 11 bases. There are 18 residues in the CDR3. Germline CDR1 reads SGHAT; CDR2 reads FQDESV (reference sequence). J lost 5 bases, V lost 6 bases, and 18 bases had no gene match. CDR3 sequence: CASSRRGGLGQGANEQYF. The CDR3 bases are TGTGCCAGCAGTCGACGGGGGGGACTCGGACAGGGGGCAAACGAGCAGTACTTC.

This clonotype was seen at least ten times. The rearrangement links TRBV20-1 to TRBJ2-1; TRBD1 is a possible D gene (6 bases). Germline V gene sequence: CDR1 DFQATT, CDR2 SNEGSKA (reference sequence). The CDR3 spans 15 residues. V lost 6 bases to trimming and J lost 5 bases, with 20 bases between them. Here the CDR3 DNA reads TGCAGTGCCATGCGTGGGGGCCTGCGGGACAATGAGCAGTTCTTC. Its translation is CSAMRGGLRDNEQFF.

Points on this clonotype: Being one base from a much bigger clone, this may be a read error. The chain combines TRBV12-3 or TRBV12-4 with TRBJ2-3; D ambiguous. The CDR3 runs to 11 residues. With 5 bases removed from V and 11 bases from J, the gap between germline ends came to 11 bases. The CDR3 DNA reads TGTGCCAGCAGTACGACGCGCCGGCAGTATTTT. Encoded protein: CASSTTRRQYF.

The sample holds many counts of this clonotype. The V and J genes are TRBV12-3 or TRBV12-4 and TRBJ2-5; 13 nucleotides align to TRBD2. Trimming took 6 bases from V and 2 from J; bases not matched to a gene: 3. The CDR3 has 15 amino acids. This chain's CDR3 is CASSPGLAGQETQYF. The DNA for the CDR3 is TGTGCCAGCAGCCCGGGACTAGCGGGACAAGAGACCCAGTACTTC.

This clonotype has at least ten counts. The V gene is TRBV27, the J gene TRBJ1-5; D ambiguous. Trimming took off 2 bases at V and 2 bases at J, with 13 bases between the two ends. This CDR3 contains 16 residues. The germline gives CDR1 MNHEY, CDR2 SMNVEV (reference sequence). CDR3 protein: CASSLMAGYGNQPQHF. In nucleotides, the CDR3 is TGTGCCAGCAGTTTAATGGCGGGATATGGCAATCAGCCCCAGCATTTT.

This clonotype was recorded many times. The V and J genes are TRBV24-1 and TRBJ2-1; 10 nucleotides agree with TRBD2. Trimming cost V 3 bases and J 8 bases; bases outside gene matches: 6. The germline V gene has CDR1 KGHDR and CDR2 SFDVKD. This CDR3 has 15 residues. This chain's CDR3 is CATSDAGTSDDEQFF. The DNA for the CDR3 is TGTGCCACCAGTGATGCCGGGACTAGCGATGATGAGCAGTTCTTC.

This clonotype was seen at least ten times. The CDR3 here is CASSLVQGNTGELFF. CDR3 coding DNA: TGTGCCAGCAGCTTAGTTCAGGGGAACACCGGGGAGCTGTTTTTT. The rearrangement links TRBV7-9 to TRBJ2-2, with TRBD1 as a possible D gene (5 bases). Germline CDR1 SEHNR, CDR2 FQNEAQ (reference sequence). V gave up 1 base and J gave up 1 base, with 7 bases separating them. This CDR3 spans 15 amino acids.